The 22 T cell receptor beta chains listed next were all sequenced from one sample in a study of T-cell memory formation after mild COVID-19. TCRdb fed the 5' RACE reads into MiXCR, producing one record per CDR3 protein. The sample includes some 150,000 distinct CDR3 sequences, 15% to 20% seen only once; the top ten take 2% to 2.5%. Sequences were obtained from PBMCs or a T cell subset sorted from them (not recorded which). The receptors here all came from an adult woman who had mild COVID-19 (a few samples of this study predate the infection). Cell type and time point are not known.

This clonotype has a handful of counts. This chain connects TRBV7-9 to TRBJ2-5, with a tentative D call TRBD1 (7 bases). This CDR3 comprises 14 residues. The V end lost 5 bases, the J end lost 7 bases, and 17 bases lay between the germline ends. Germline CDR1 reads SEHNR; CDR2 reads FQNEAQ (reference sequence). CDR3 residues: CASSLRRDSGTQYF. The CDR3 DNA sequence: TGTGCCAGCAGCCTTAGGAGGGACAGTGGGACCCAGTACTTC. The full variable domain, its missing parts supplied by reference TRBV7-9 and TRBJ2-5, is DTGVSQNPRHKITKRGQNVTFRCDPISEHNRLYWYRQTLGQGPEFLTYFQNEAQLEKSRLLSDRFSAERPKGSFSTLEIQRTEQGDSAMYLCASSLRRDSGTQYFGPGTRLLVL.

This clonotype was seen only a few times. The J gene is TRBJ2-3, the V gene TRBV24-1; D remains ambiguous. Trimming shortened V by 4 bases and J by 0 bases, and 13 bases separated the two germline ends. CDR3 length: 16 amino acids. The germline V gene has CDR1 KGHDR and CDR2 SFDVKD. The CDR3 DNA is TGTGCCACCAGTGAACATAACCCCACGAGCACAGATACGCAGTATTTT. This translates into CATSEHNPTSTDTQYF.

In nucleotides, the CDR3 is TGTGCCTGGAGGGATTGGCGTTCGAAGGGCGAGCAGTACTTC. As protein: CAWRDWRSKGEQYF. The chain is built from TRBV30 and TRBJ2-7; no clear D. This CDR3 has 14 residues. Germline assignment: CDR1 GTSNPN and CDR2 SVGIG (reference sequence). V was clipped by 3 bases and J by 6 bases, with 18 bases between them.

The chain is built from TRBV4-1 and TRBJ2-1; D is possibly TRBD2 (5 bases). Trimming took off 1 base at V and 7 bases at J, with 17 bases between the two ends. Germline values: CDR1 MGHRA, CDR2 YSYEKL. CDR3 size: 16 residues. CDR3 coding DNA: TGCGCCAGCAGCCAAGTTTGGACTTCGGCCGGGAATGAGCAGTTCTTC. Protein: CASSQVWTSAGNEQFF.

This clonotype was seen repeatedly, ten times or more. The V and J genes are TRBV12-3 or TRBV12-4 and TRBJ2-1; TRBD2 agrees at 10 bases. The CDR3 contains 15 residues. The junction had 8 bases not matched to a gene; V was cut back by 4 bases and J by 8 bases. The CDR3 DNA sequence: TGTGCCAGCAGTTCTTGGACTAGCGGAGTGGATGAGCAGTTCTTC. Translating it yields CASSSWTSGVDEQFF.

As DNA, the CDR3 is TGCAGCGTTGAAGGGCCGAATAGGCTTAATGAGCAGTTCTTC. This translates into CSVEGPNRLNEQFF. V usage is TRBV29-1 and J usage is TRBJ2-1; D not certain. The CDR3 has 14 residues. Germline loops: CDR1 SQVTM, CDR2 ANQGSEA. V lost 1 base to trimming and J lost 7 bases, with 14 bases between them.

This clonotype was counted only a few times. V is TRBV19 and J is TRBJ2-3; the match to TRBD1 covers 10 bases. The CDR3 totals 18 residues. Looked up from germline, CDR1 is LNHDA and CDR2 is SQIVND (reference sequence). V lost 4 bases, J lost 6 bases, and 16 bases stayed unmatched. CDR3 residues: CASSSTVPGQGEWDTQYF. CDR3 sequence (DNA): TGTGCCAGTAGTAGCACCGTCCCCGGACAGGGGGAATGGGATACGCAGTATTTT.

This clonotype has at least ten counts. The V and J genes are TRBV4-2 and TRBJ2-5; TRBD2 agrees at 9 bases. Looked up from germline, CDR1 is LGHNA and CDR2 is YNFKEQ. This CDR3 spans 18 amino acids. The J segment lost 2 bases and the V segment lost 3 bases, leaving 13 bases of the junction unmatched. As DNA, the CDR3 is TGTGCCAGCAGCCAGCCGTTATCGCGCGGGGGGGATCAAGAGACCCAGTACTTC. It yields the protein CASSQPLSRGGDQETQYF.

V and J are TRBV12-3 or TRBV12-4 and TRBJ1-2, with TRBD1 identical over 9 bases. V was clipped by 7 bases and J by 8 bases; unmatched bases: 5. This CDR3 contains 12 residues. CDR3: CASTTGGWGYTF. The CDR3 DNA sequence: TGTGCCAGCACCACAGGGGGCTGGGGCTACACCTTC.

V gene TRBV10-3 combines with J gene TRBJ2-7, with D unresolved. V lost 3 bases to trimming and J lost 3 bases, with 6 bases between them. CDR3 length: 12 residues. The V gene's germline CDR1 is ENHRY and CDR2 SYGVKD. CDR3 coding DNA: TGTGCCATCAGTGACCGATACTACGAGCAGTACTTC. This translates into CAISDRYYEQYF.

The V gene is TRBV7-9, the J gene TRBJ2-5, with D tentatively TRBD2 (5 bases). CDR1 and CDR2 (germline): SEHNR, FQNEAQ (reference sequence). The length of the CDR3 is 11 residues. Trimming took off 8 bases at V and 3 bases at J, with 7 bases between the two ends. CDR3 in DNA: TGTGCCAGCCTGAGGGAAGAGACCCAGTACTTC. This encodes CASLREETQYF.

The chain combines TRBV7-2 with TRBJ2-4; weak D call: TRBD1 (5 bases). The V gene's germline CDR1 is SGHTA and CDR2 FQGNSA. The germline V and J ends were trimmed by 5 bases and 9 bases, with 8 bases remaining between them. The CDR3 spans 11 residues. The CDR3 coding sequence is TGTGCCAGCAGCCATCAGGGCATTCAGTACTTC. It is translated as CASSHQGIQYF. Supplemented by reference TRBV7-2 and TRBJ2-4, the full variable domain reads GAGVSQSPSNKVTEKGKDVELRCDPISGHTALYWYRQSLGQGLEFLIYFQGNSAPDKSGLPSDRFSAERTGGSVSTLTIQRTQQEDSAVYLCASSHQGIQYFGAGTRLSVL.

A few counts support this clonotype. The chain uses TRBV6-6 and TRBJ2-1, with TRBD2 matching over 7 bases. The CDR3 length is 14 residues. CDR1 is MNHNY and CDR2 is SVGAGI in the germline V gene (reference sequence). V lost 2 bases, J lost 7 bases, and 5 bases stayed unmatched. The CDR3 region is CASSYGGGPNEQFF. The CDR3 DNA follows: TGTGCCAGCAGTTACGGGGGAGGGCCGAATGAGCAGTTCTTC.

The chain joins TRBV29-1 to TRBJ1-1; TRBD1 aligns across 8 bases. The germline CDR1 and CDR2 sequences are SQVTM and ANQGSEA. V lost 4 bases to trimming and J lost 8 bases; unmatched junction nucleotides: 0. The CDR3 spans 10 residues. The CDR3 DNA reads as TGCAGCGTTGGGGACAGGGAAGCTTTCTTT. It specifies CSVGDREAFF.

This clonotype was seen many times. V gene TRBV5-4 combines with J gene TRBJ2-7; TRBD1 might be the D (7 bases). CDR3 length: 16 residues. Germline CDR1 and CDR2: SGHNT and YYREEE (reference sequence). V was cut by 0 bases and J by 4 bases, with 17 bases left in between. The CDR3 sequence: CASSLVGGGGSYEQYF. For the CDR3, the DNA is TGTGCCAGCAGCTTGGTGGGTGGAGGGGGCTCATACGAGCAGTACTTC.

The sample holds a few counts of this clonotype. The chain links TRBV24-1 to TRBJ2-3; no clear D. The CDR3 is 12 residues long. Germline CDR1 KGHDR, CDR2 SFDVKD. Trimming cost V 8 bases and J 1 base, with 6 bases left between them. The CDR3 is CATNPRTDTQYF. CDR3 DNA: TGTGCCACCAACCCTCGCACAGATACGCAGTATTTT.

This chain joins TRBV12-3 or TRBV12-4 and TRBJ2-3; a possible D gene is TRBD2 (5 bases). Deletions cut 6 bases from V and 1 base from J, with 14 bases between. The CDR3 spans 15 residues. In DNA, the CDR3 is TGTGCCAGCAGCCCTGGCGGGCGAGGCACAGATACGCAGTATTTT. The encoded protein is CASSPGGRGTDTQYF.

V and J are TRBV7-2 and TRBJ2-3, with D possibly being TRBD1 or TRBD2 (5 bases each). V was clipped by 1 base and J by 0 bases, with 11 bases between them. The germline V gene encodes CDR1 SGHTA and CDR2 FQGNSA. This CDR3 has 16 amino acids. The CDR3 is CASSLEGRLSTDTQYF. The CDR3 DNA reads as TGTGCCAGCAGCTTAGAGGGGAGACTTAGCACAGATACGCAGTATTTT. The complete variable domain, with remaining parts taken from reference TRBV7-2 and TRBJ2-3, reads GAGVSQSPSNKVTEKGKDVELRCDPISGHTALYWYRQSLGQGLEFLIYFQGNSAPDKSGLPSDRFSAERTGGSVSTLTIQRTQQEDSAVYLCASSLEGRLSTDTQYFGPGTRLTVL.

The chain links TRBV7-9 to TRBJ2-5; D gene unclear. The CDR3 runs to 15 residues. V lost 5 bases to trimming and J lost 9 bases, with 22 bases between them. Germline CDR1 reads SEHNR; CDR2 reads FQNEAQ (reference sequence). CDR3 sequence: CASSLNPGSEAAQYF. The CDR3 coding sequence is TGTGCCAGCAGCCTAAACCCCGGGTCTGAAGCCGCCCAGTACTTC. Full variable domain (outside the CDR3, taken from reference TRBV7-9 and TRBJ2-5): DTGVSQNPRHKITKRGQNVTFRCDPISEHNRLYWYRQTLGQGPEFLTYFQNEAQLEKSRLLSDRFSAERPKGSFSTLEIQRTEQGDSAMYLCASSLNPGSEAAQYFGPGTRLLVL.

This clonotype was seen a few times. The CDR3 nucleotides read TGTGCCAGCAGCCAAGGTGGGTCGCCCGAGACCCAGTACTTC. This translates into CASSQGGSPETQYF. The chain joins TRBV3-1 to TRBJ2-5; D not certain. CDR1 and CDR2 (germline): LGHDT, YNNKEL (reference sequence). The V end lost 1 base, the J end lost 5 bases, and 11 bases lay between the germline ends. This CDR3 has 14 amino acids.

This clonotype was seen only a few times. The chain links TRBV4-3 to TRBJ2-3; D perhaps matches TRBD2 (5 bases). V was clipped by 4 bases and J by 3 bases, with 11 bases between them. There are 14 residues in the CDR3. In germline, CDR1 is LGHNA, CDR2 YSLEER. The CDR3 DNA reads as TGCGCCAGCAGCCCATACCGGGGAACAGATACGCAGTATTTT. This translates into CASSPYRGTDTQYF.

V gene TRBV5-1 combines with J gene TRBJ2-1; 7 bases map to TRBD2. CDR3 length: 16 residues. Germline V gene data show CDR1 as SGHRS and CDR2 as YFSETQ. V lost 5 bases and J lost 6; bases outside the gene matches: 14. CDR3 protein: CASSTYYGGGVNEQFF. The DNA of the CDR3 is TGCGCCAGCAGTACATACTATGGCGGGGGAGTCAATGAGCAGTTCTTC. The full variable domain, its missing parts supplied by reference TRBV5-1 and TRBJ2-1, is KAGVTQTPRYLIKTRGQQVTLSCSPISGHRSVSWYQQTPGQGLQFLFEYFSETQRNKGNFPGRFSGRQFSNSRSEMNVSTLELGDSALYLCASSTYYGGGVNEQFFGPGTRLTVL.